This entry concerns a single TCR beta chain. Its specificity is unknown. This sample was taken from a study of CD8+ T cells in alopecia areata. Alopecia areata patients provided lesional scalp punch biopsies and peripheral blood. Study-wide results and limits: Possibly because of HLA-related factors, TCR sharing was less clear across patients than in mice.

Germline loops: CDR1 MDHEN, CDR2 SYDVKM. The CDR3 totals 15 residues. Trimming took 4 bases from V and 0 from J, leaving 13 bases between them. Extraction and reverse transcription of RNA yielded cDNA as the sequencing template. Some clones are missing from TCRdb's copy, which holds only in-frame ones; the method was immunoSEQ multiplex PCR. The sample includes 100,000 to 150,000 clones, about 46% of them seen just once. The chain carries TRBV28 and TRBJ2-7; D possibly corresponds to TRBD2 (6 bases). This clonotype originated in a human donor with alopecia areata. The sequenced sample consisted of NKG2D-low CD8+ T cells sorted from blood. The CDR3 nucleotides are TGTGCCAGCAGTTCTATAGCGGAAAGCTCCTACGAGCAGTACTTC. It codes for CASSSIAESSYEQYF.